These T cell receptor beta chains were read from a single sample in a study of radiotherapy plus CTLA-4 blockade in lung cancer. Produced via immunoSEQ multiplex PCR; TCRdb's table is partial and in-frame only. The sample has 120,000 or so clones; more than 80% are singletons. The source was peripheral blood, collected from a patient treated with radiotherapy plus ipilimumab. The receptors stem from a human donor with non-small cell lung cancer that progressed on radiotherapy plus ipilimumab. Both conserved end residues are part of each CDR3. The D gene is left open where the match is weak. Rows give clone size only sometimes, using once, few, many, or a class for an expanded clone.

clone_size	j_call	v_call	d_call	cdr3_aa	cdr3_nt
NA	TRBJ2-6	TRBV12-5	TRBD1	CASGLVRVDRGPGANVLTF	TGTGCTAGTGGTTTGGTACGGGTGGACAGGGGGCCCGGGGCCAACGTCCTGACTTTC
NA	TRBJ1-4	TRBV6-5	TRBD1	CASSSPFGQGFEKLFF	TGTGCCAGCAGTTCCCCCTTTGGACAGGGGTTTGAAAAACTGTTTTTT
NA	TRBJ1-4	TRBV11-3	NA	CASSSVETEKLFF	TGTGCCAGCAGCTCCGTAGAGACTGAAAAACTGTTTTTT
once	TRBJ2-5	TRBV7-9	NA	CASKLVGPSGGGTQYF	TGTGCCAGCAAACTAGTTGGCCCCTCTGGAGGAGGGACCCAGTACTTC
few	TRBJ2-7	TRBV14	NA	CASSQGLPGPNLGYF	TGTGCCAGCAGCCAAGGATTGCCGGGTCCCAACTTGGGGTACTTC
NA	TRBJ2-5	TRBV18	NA	CASSPSNSVETQYF	TGTGCCAGCTCACCATCAAATAGCGTAGAGACCCAGTACTTC
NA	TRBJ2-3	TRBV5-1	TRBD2	CASSLKSLAGVDTQYF	TGCGCCAGCAGCTTGAAGAGCCTAGCGGGAGTTGATACGCAGTATTTT
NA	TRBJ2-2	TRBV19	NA	CATPRGDQNTGELFF	TGTGCCACCCCCCGTGGGGACCAGAACACCGGGGAGCTGTTTTTT
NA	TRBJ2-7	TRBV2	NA	CASSEATTWGEQYF	TGTGCCAGCAGTGAAGCGACTACATGGGGGGAGCAGTACTTC
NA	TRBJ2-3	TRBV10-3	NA	CAIRRRLGTDTQYF	TGTGCCATCAGAAGAAGGTTGGGCACAGATACGCAGTATTTT
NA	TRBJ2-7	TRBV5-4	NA	CASSLGGRTYEWQYF	TGTGCCAGCAGCTTGGGGGGACGAACCTACGAGTGGCAGTACTTC
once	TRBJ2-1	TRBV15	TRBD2	CATSRAVGVTSGVGEQFF	TGTGCCACCAGCAGAGCGGTGGGAGTCACTAGCGGGGTGGGTGAGCAGTTCTTC
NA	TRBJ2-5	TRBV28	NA	CASSLQGRETQYF	TGTGCCAGCAGTTTACAAGGGCGGGAGACCCAGTACTTC
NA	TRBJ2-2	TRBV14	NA	CASSQDTFGELFF	TGTGCCAGCAGCCAAGATACGTTCGGGGAGCTGTTTTTT
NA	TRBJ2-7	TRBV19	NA	CASSIRTGRRTVGEQYF	TGTGCCAGTAGTATTCGAACCGGACGGAGGACGGTGGGCGAGCAGTACTTC
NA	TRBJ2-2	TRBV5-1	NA	CASSFRGDRSTGELFF	TGCGCCAGCAGCTTTCGGGGGGACAGGTCCACCGGGGAGCTGTTTTTT
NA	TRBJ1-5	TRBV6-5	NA	CASSPDSLNQPQHF	TGTGCCAGCAGCCCGGACAGCCTTAATCAGCCCCAGCATTTT
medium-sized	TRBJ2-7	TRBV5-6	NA	CASSFRGPSPGGNEQYF	TGTGCCAGCAGCTTTCGAGGCCCTAGCCCGGGGGGCAACGAGCAGTACTTC
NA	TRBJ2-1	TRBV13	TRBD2	CASSSNLGLAVAHEQFF	TGTGCCAGCAGCTCCAACTTAGGACTAGCGGTTGCCCATGAGCAGTTCTTC